This T cell receptor beta chain was sequenced in a study of blood T cell repertoires in COVID-19. The overall study: The United States, Italy and Spain supplied acute and convalescent COVID-19 samples. PBMCs, B-cell-depleted T cells, or T cells were the source of the cDNA or gDNA that made up the material.

The CDR3 consists of 17 residues. Trimming pared 0 bases from V and 0 bases from J, leaving 15 bases between. CDR1 is SGHRS, CDR2 YFSETQ, per germline. Sequenced by immunoSEQ multiplex PCR; TCRdb stores in-frame clones only, minus some. The table lists over 200,000 clones, roughly 80% of them singletons. The origin of this receptor is a woman older than 75 with active or convalescent COVID-19. The specimen sequenced was peripheral blood. The chain recombines TRBV5-1 with TRBJ2-5; D remains unclear. The CDR3 protein is CASSLAGRSANQETQYF. The CDR3 coding sequence is TGCGCCAGCAGCTTGGCCGGTCGAAGCGCCAACCAAGAGACCCAGTACTTC.